Listed below are T cell receptor beta chains from one sample, sequenced in a study of OX40 agonist ivuxolimab in advanced cancers. Repertoires were generated with immunoSEQ multiplex PCR, while TCRdb's copy carries only in-frame clones and drops some. In the table there are about 70,000 clones, over 75% of which are singletons. The material sequenced was CD4+ or CD8+ T cells sorted from blood, taken in a trial of the OX40 agonist ivuxolimab. Receptor source: an adult with an advanced solid tumor such as melanoma, head and neck, liver or kidney cancer. Each CDR3 is given with its conserved first and last residue. The D gene is left open where the match is weak. The size of a clone is reported for some rows only, either as once, few or many, or as a class for expanded clones.

d_call: .
j_call: TRBJ2-5
clone_size: .
v_call: TRBV5-1
cdr3_nt: TGCGCCAGCAGCTTGGAGGGGCGCAAAGAGACCCAGTACTTC
cdr3_aa: CASSLEGRKETQYF

d_call: TRBD1
j_call: TRBJ1-2
clone_size: medium-sized
v_call: TRBV19
cdr3_nt: TGTGCCAGTAGTCAGGGGGCGCATGGCTACACCTTC
cdr3_aa: CASSQGAHGYTF

d_call: .
j_call: TRBJ2-2
clone_size: .
v_call: TRBV11-3
cdr3_nt: TGTGCCAGCAGCTTAGTCCCCGGGGAGGACACCGGGGAGCTGTTTTTT
cdr3_aa: CASSLVPGEDTGELFF

d_call: .
j_call: TRBJ1-1
clone_size: .
v_call: TRBV2
cdr3_nt: TGTGCCAGCAGTGAACTGCGCCAGAGGACTGAAGCTTTCTTT
cdr3_aa: CASSELRQRTEAFF

d_call: .
j_call: TRBJ2-2
clone_size: .
v_call: TRBV7-3
cdr3_nt: TGTGCCAGCAGCCTCGTTACGAACACCGGGGAGCTGTTTTTT
cdr3_aa: CASSLVTNTGELFF

d_call: .
j_call: TRBJ1-5
clone_size: .
v_call: TRBV11-2
cdr3_nt: TGTGCCAGCAGCTTCCTCGCGGATCAGCCCCAGCATTTT
cdr3_aa: CASSFLADQPQHF

d_call: .
j_call: TRBJ2-7
clone_size: .
v_call: TRBV6-6
cdr3_nt: TGTGCCAGCAGGGGTAGGACTCGACCCTTCTACGAGCAGTACTTC
cdr3_aa: CASRGRTRPFYEQYF

d_call: .
j_call: TRBJ1-2
clone_size: .
v_call: TRBV5-6
cdr3_nt: TGTGCCAGCAGCTTGTTTGACTCGGGGGATAACTATGGCTACACCTTC
cdr3_aa: CASSLFDSGDNYGYTF

d_call: .
j_call: TRBJ1-2
clone_size: .
v_call: TRBV5-1
cdr3_nt: TGCGCCAGCAGCACGGCGGGTATAAGGGGGTACGGATATGGCTACACCTTC
cdr3_aa: CASSTAGIRGYGYGYTF

d_call: .
j_call: TRBJ1-6
clone_size: .
v_call: TRBV5-1
cdr3_nt: TGCGCCAGCAGCCCGTCGGGGGCGCGCAATTCACCCCTCCACTTT
cdr3_aa: CASSPSGARNSPLHF

d_call: .
j_call: TRBJ2-3
clone_size: .
v_call: TRBV29-1
cdr3_nt: TGCAGCGTTGATACGGGGGGCACAGATACGCAGTATTTT
cdr3_aa: CSVDTGGTDTQYF

d_call: .
j_call: TRBJ1-2
clone_size: .
v_call: TRBV2
cdr3_nt: TGTGCCAGCAGTTTGTCAAGAGGTGGCTACACCTTC
cdr3_aa: CASSLSRGGYTF

d_call: TRBD1
j_call: TRBJ1-4
clone_size: many
v_call: TRBV28
cdr3_nt: TGTGCCAGCAGCCGTGGACAGGGGCGGGAAAAACTGTTTTTT
cdr3_aa: CASSRGQGREKLFF